This T cell receptor (beta chain) was identified in a study of blood T cell repertoires in COVID-19. Across the study: From T cells, B-cell-depleted T cells, or PBMCs came the material, which was cDNA or gDNA.

The repertoire was sequenced with immunoSEQ multiplex PCR; TCRdb's copy has only in-frame clones and lacks some. The table lists roughly 200,000 clones, about 86% of them singletons. V lost 4 bases to trimming and J lost 4 bases, with 14 bases between them. CDR1 and CDR2 from the germline V gene are ENHRY and SYGVKD. This CDR3 region has 15 residues. The origin of this receptor is a man aged 35 to 55 with active or convalescent COVID-19. The specimen was peripheral blood. The rearrangement uses TRBV10-3 and TRBJ2-1, with TRBD1 as a possible D gene (5 bases). The CDR3 DNA sequence: TGTGCCATCAGTGTAAGACTGGACACTTACAATGAGCAGTTCTTC. Its translation is CAISVRLDTYNEQFF.